A single sample is the source of the 4 T cell receptor beta chains below, sequenced in a study of cytomegalovirus exposure and HLA in healthy donors. Researchers ran the PCR with 60 Vbeta and 13 Jbeta primers. This table comes from immunoSEQ multiplex PCR, and its TCRdb copy is limited to in-frame clones, with some not included. The sample lists fewer than 80,000 clones, around 74% occurring once. Sequenced sample: PBMCs. These receptors were taken from a woman in her sixties or seventies in good health and CMV-seropositive.

The J gene is TRBJ2-5, the V gene TRBV29-1; D unclear. CDR1 and CDR2 (germline): SQVTM, ANQGSEA. The CDR3 has 14 residues. Deletions cut 2 bases from V and 3 bases from J, with 13 bases between. Here the CDR3 reads CSVEFTLSEETQYF. CDR3 bases: TGCAGCGTTGAATTTACTCTCAGCGAAGAGACCCAGTACTTC.

The chain has TRBV10-3 and TRBJ1-2; D gene ambiguous. The CDR3 is 13 residues long. V was pared by 2 bases and J by 1 base, with 5 bases between. CDR1 and CDR2 (germline): ENHRY, SYGVKD. In nucleotides, the CDR3 is TGTGCCATCAGTGAGCACAGTAACTATGGCTACACCTTC. Residues: CAISEHSNYGYTF.

This clone appeared a few times. The chain uses TRBV12-5 and TRBJ2-3; the D gene is possibly TRBD2 (6 bases). V was clipped by 4 bases and J by 2 bases, with 16 bases between them. The V gene's germline CDR1 is LGHNT and CDR2 FRNRAP. The CDR3 is 16 residues long. The CDR3 is CASGWGETTHTDTQYF. In DNA, the CDR3 is TGTGCTAGTGGTTGGGGGGAAACCACCCACACAGATACGCAGTATTTT.

The chain combines TRBV30 with TRBJ2-7, with a possible D match to TRBD2 (5 bases). Per the germline V gene, CDR1 is GTSNPN and CDR2 is SVGIG (reference sequence). Trimming removed 2 bases at V and 4 bases at J, with 12 bases between. The CDR3 extends over 13 amino acids. CDR3 amino acids: CAWSYGEQYEQYF. The CDR3 nucleotides read TGTGCCTGGAGTTACGGGGAACAGTACGAGCAGTACTTC.